This paragraph covers one T cell receptor beta chain sequence. Its specificity is unknown. These data come from a study of human versus mouse CDR3 diversity and MHC coevolution. V shed 4 bases and J 1 base; nucleotides not matched to a gene: 2. Germline assignment: CDR1 GTSNPN and CDR2 SVGIG (reference sequence). The CDR3 has 14 residues. Cells were CD45RO-negative CD62L-positive naive CD4 T cells sorted from PBMCs. Repertoires were generated with immunoSEQ multiplex PCR, while TCRdb's copy carries only in-frame clones and drops some. The sample includes some 80,000 clones, 85% to 95% of them seen just once. Study findings and constraints: Human CDR3s averaged more deletions and insertions than mouse CDR3s. The lowest clonal inequality scores came from most of the three human donors. By iCHAO1, human TCR beta clonotypes numbered some 1.5 million, the most.

The sequenced material came from naive CD4+ T cells from blood. Noted subset: CD45RO-negative CD62L-positive naive CD4 T cells. The gene calls are TRBV30 and TRBJ2-3, with TRBD2 identical over 10 bases. The clonotype was recovered from a person aged 30 to 69 in good health. DNA for the CDR3: TGTGCCTGGACAGCGGGAGGGGGCACAGATACGCAGTATTTT. It is translated as CAWTAGGGTDTQYF.